This T cell receptor (beta chain) is drawn from a study of blood T cell repertoires in COVID-19 (dated by TCRdb to 2020 to 2022). With regard to the full study: The collaborator samples originated in the United States, Italy and Spain and spanned the acute and convalescent phases of COVID-19. A freely available public database, intended as a resource for researchers studying the immune response to SARS-CoV-2, is where the repertoires were released. The dataset comprised deeply sampled blood TCRbeta repertoires from subjects exposed to, actively infected with, or recovered from COVID-19. Where available, HLA class I and class II types were obtained from metadata supplied by the sample provider rather than from assay-based typing. The prospective study material was composed of cDNA or gDNA derived from T cells, B-cell-depleted T cells, or PBMCs. A de-identified subject ID, COVID-19 status, age in years and sex were almost always included in the sample metadata. The samples were drawn from the first 160 participants of the ongoing ImmuneRACE study and from roughly 1,300 subjects provided by 6 global collaborators.

The full study reports these points: The amount of clinical and demographic metadata varied by source and participant and was provided uncurated.

TCRbeta CDR3 regions were amplified from genomic DNA using the immunoSEQ Assay, a bias-controlled multiplex PCR. Per the original workflow: Nucleated cell counts per sample were estimated from amplification of reference gene primers within the assay. To quantify the absolute abundance of each unique TCRbeta CDR3 rearrangement, sequence reads were collapsed and filtered. Productive Simpson clonality was computed per sample as the square root of Simpson's diversity index over productive rearrangements. In its TCRdb copy, this immuneACCESS table keeps in-frame sequences only and misses some clones. Where compared with another copy, unresolved V genes explain less than half of these, and the others have no known cause. Clone size and V and J calls were adopted from that table, with D and trimming inferred from the DNA. This sample has 350,000 to 550,000 clones in its table, and roughly 91% of those were observed once. The top ten clones comprise roughly 4.3% of the sample.

Collaborating institutions collected whole blood in K2EDTA tubes following their own protocols. Collaborator samples were shipped for TCRbeta analysis as frozen whole blood, isolated PBMCs, or DNA extracted from either sample type. Points on this clone: Its antigen is currently not known. Base qualities are not at hand, and no much larger clone is one base apart.

The CDR3, from cysteine to phenylalanine, totals 13 residues. The CDR3 DNA has 39 bases and is translated from base 1. Cut back by 1 base and 4 bases, the V and J ends lie 8 bases apart. CDR1 and CDR2 are drawn from the germline V gene (reference sequence): SSHAT, FNYEAQ. Recombination linked TRBV7-7 to TRBJ2-7; the best D guess is TRBD2, with 5 bases matching. This TCR was sampled from a young woman with acute or convalescent COVID-19. Source material: peripheral blood. The nucleotides are TGTGCCAGCAGCTTAGGGACTCGATACGAGCAGTACTTC. This yields the protein CASSLGTRYEQYF.